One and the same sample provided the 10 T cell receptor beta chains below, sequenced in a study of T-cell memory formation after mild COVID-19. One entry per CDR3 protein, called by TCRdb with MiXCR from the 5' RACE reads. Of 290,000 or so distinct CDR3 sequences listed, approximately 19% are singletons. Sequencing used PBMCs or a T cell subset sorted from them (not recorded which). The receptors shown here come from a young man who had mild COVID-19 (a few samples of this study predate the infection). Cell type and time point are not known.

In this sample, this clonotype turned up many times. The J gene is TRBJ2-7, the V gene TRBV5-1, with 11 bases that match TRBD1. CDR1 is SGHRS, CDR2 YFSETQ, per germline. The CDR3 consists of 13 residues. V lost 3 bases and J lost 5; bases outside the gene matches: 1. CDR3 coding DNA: TGCGCCAGCAGCTGGACAGGGGGCGACGAGCAGTACTTC. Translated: CASSWTGGDEQYF.

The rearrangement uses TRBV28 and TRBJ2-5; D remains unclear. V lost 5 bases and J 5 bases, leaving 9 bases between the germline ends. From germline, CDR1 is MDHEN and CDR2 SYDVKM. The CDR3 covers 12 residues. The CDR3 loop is CASSLQWETQYF. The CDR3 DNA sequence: TGTGCCAGCAGTCTGCAGTGGGAGACCCAGTACTTC.

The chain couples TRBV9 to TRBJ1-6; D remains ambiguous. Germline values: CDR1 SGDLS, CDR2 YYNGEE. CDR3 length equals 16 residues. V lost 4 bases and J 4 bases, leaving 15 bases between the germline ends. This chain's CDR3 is CASSPTIGQYNSPLHF. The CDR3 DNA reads TGTGCCAGCAGCCCAACAATCGGGCAGTATAATTCACCCCTCCACTTT.

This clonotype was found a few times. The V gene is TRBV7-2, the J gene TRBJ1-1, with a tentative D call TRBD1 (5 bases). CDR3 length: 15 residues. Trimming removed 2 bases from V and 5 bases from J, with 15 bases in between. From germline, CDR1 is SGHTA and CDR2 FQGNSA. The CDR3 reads CASSLRGRGGTEAFF. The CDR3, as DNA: TGTGCCAGCAGCTTAAGGGGTAGGGGTGGTACTGAAGCTTTCTTT.

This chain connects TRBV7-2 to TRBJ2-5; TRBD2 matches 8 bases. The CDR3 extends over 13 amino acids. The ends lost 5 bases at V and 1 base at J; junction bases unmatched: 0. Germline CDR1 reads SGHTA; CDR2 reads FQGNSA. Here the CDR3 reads CASSGTSQETQYF. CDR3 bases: TGTGCCAGCAGCGGGACTAGCCAAGAGACCCAGTACTTC.

The CDR3 DNA follows: TGCAGCGTGCCGACAGGGGGGAGGGGCGAGCAGTACTTC. This encodes CSVPTGGRGEQYF. This chain connects TRBV29-1 to TRBJ2-7; 9 bases are shared with TRBD1. This CDR3 is 13 amino acids long. Trimming cost V 6 bases and J 6 bases; bases outside gene matches: 9. Germline values: CDR1 SQVTM, CDR2 ANQGSEA.

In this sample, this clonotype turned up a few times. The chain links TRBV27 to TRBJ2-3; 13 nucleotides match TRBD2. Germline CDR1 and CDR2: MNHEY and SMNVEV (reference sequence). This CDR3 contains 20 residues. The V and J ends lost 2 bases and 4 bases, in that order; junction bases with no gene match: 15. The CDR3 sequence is CASSLRPYSLTSGGSDTQYF. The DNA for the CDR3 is TGTGCCAGCAGTTTACGCCCCTATTCACTGACTAGCGGGGGGTCAGATACGCAGTATTTT.

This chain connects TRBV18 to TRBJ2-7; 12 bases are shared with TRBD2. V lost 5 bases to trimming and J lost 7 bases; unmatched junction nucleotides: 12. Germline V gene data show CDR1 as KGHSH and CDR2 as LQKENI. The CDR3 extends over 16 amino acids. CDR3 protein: CASSSRLAGDLFEQYV. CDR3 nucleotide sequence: TGTGCCAGCTCATCAAGACTAGCGGGGGACCTCTTTGAGCAGTACGTC.

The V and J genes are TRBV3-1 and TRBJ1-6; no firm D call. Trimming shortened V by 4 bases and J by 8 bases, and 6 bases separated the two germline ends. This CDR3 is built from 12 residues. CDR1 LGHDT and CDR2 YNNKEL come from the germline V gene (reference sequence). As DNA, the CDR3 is TGTGCCAGCAGCCTGACACATTCACCCCTCCACTTT. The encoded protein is CASSLTHSPLHF.

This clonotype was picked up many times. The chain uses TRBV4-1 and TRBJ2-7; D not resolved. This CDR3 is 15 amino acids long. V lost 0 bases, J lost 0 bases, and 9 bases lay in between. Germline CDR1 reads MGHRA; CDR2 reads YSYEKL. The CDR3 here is CASSQERIGSYEQYF. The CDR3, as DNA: TGCGCCAGCAGCCAAGAAAGGATAGGCTCCTACGAGCAGTACTTC.